This T cell receptor (beta chain) was identified in a study of blood T cell repertoires in COVID-19. At the level of the study: Samples representing acute and convalescent COVID-19 were sourced from the United States, Italy and Spain. From T cells, B-cell-depleted T cells, or PBMCs came the material, which was cDNA or gDNA.

Germline-derived CDR1 and CDR2 are MNHEY and SVGAGI. Trimming removed 5 bases at V and 8 bases at J, with 18 bases between. The CDR3 is 14 residues long. The authors' processing: Counts of nucleated cells, estimated from reference gene primer amplification, were obtained. Measured with immunoSEQ multiplex PCR; TCRdb has only the in-frame clones, and not every one. V and J calls and clone size are those listed in that table; D and trimming were worked out from the DNA. This sample has 55,000 to 75,000 clones, with about 80% found just once. The sequence was obtained from a woman between 70 and 85 years old with acute or convalescent COVID-19. Sequencing was carried out using peripheral blood. This chain links TRBV6-5 with TRBJ1-2, with TRBD1 as a possible D gene (6 bases). The CDR3 coding sequence is TGTGCCAGCAGTCAAAGGGGGGGGTCGGACGGCTACACCTTC. Translated: CASSQRGGSDGYTF.